These 27 T cell receptor beta chains share one sample of origin, sequenced in a study of T cells in Graves' hyperthyroidism and ophthalmopathy. TCR beta CDR3 regions were amplified from RNA. First-round RT-PCR of the TCR CDR3 relied on the HTBI primer set. TCRdb reanalysed the multiplex PCR reads using MiXCR and keeps one entry per CDR3 protein. This table holds a few hundred thousand distinct CDR3 sequences, more than 12% found once. The sequenced material came from blood. These receptors all stem from a woman between 35 and 50 years old with Graves' hyperthyroidism that later progressed to Graves' ophthalmopathy.

This clonotype was counted many times. V and J are TRBV10-2 and TRBJ2-7, with 11 bases identical to TRBD1. Germline assignment: CDR1 WSHSY and CDR2 SAAADI. V trimming: 10 bases; J trimming: 3 bases; junction bases outside the gene matches: 14. The length of the CDR3 is 16 residues. CDR3 in DNA: TGCGCCACCTGGCTCGGACCGGGACAGGGGGACTACGAGCAGTACTTC. Amino acids: CATWLGPGQGDYEQYF.

This clonotype was counted ten times or more. The chain recombines TRBV2 with TRBJ2-3; D may be TRBD1 or TRBD2 (6 bases each). This CDR3 spans 12 amino acids. V was pared by 7 bases and J by 3 bases, with 8 bases between. CDR1 is SNHLY, CDR2 FYNNEI, per germline. The CDR3 sequence is CASKGGTDTQYF. The CDR3 DNA sequence: TGTGCCAGCAAGGGGGGAACAGATACGCAGTATTTT. Variable domain in full (rest from reference TRBV2 and TRBJ2-3): EPEVTQTPSHQVTQMGQEVILRCVPISNHLYFYWYRQILGQKVEFLVSFYNNEISEKSEIFDDQFSVERPDGSNFTLKIRSTKLEDSAMYFCASKGGTDTQYFGPGTRLTVL.

This clonotype was observed a few times. The chain has TRBV4-1 and TRBJ1-5, with 8 bases lining up with TRBD1. Trimming took 5 bases from V and 3 from J; bases not matched to a gene: 6. Germline CDR1 reads MGHRA; CDR2 reads YSYEKL. The length of the CDR3 is 15 residues. CDR3 DNA sequence: TGCGCCAGCAGCTATGGGACAGGCTTCAATCAGCCCCAGCATTTT. It specifies CASSYGTGFNQPQHF.

This clonotype has a handful of counts. V gene TRBV4-2 combines with J gene TRBJ2-7; 7 bases are shared with TRBD2. This CDR3 has 17 residues. Germline V gene data show CDR1 as LGHNA and CDR2 as YNFKEQ. The V and J ends lost 4 bases and 4 bases, in that order; junction bases with no gene match: 16. The CDR3 sequence: CASSRMERGRNLYEQYF. DNA of the CDR3: TGTGCCAGCAGCCGTATGGAGCGGGGACGGAACCTGTACGAGCAGTACTTC.

This clonotype was picked up many times. This may be a read error, as it is one base from a much larger clone. V is TRBV28 and J is TRBJ1-2, with D perhaps TRBD1 (6 bases). Looked up from germline, CDR1 is MDHEN and CDR2 is SYDVKM. V was trimmed by 2 bases and J by 0 bases, leaving 16 bases between them. CDR3 length: 17 residues. The CDR3 protein is CASSLVGGAGSNYGYTF. The CDR3, as DNA: TGTGCCAGCAGTTTAGTTGGGGGCGCCGGATCTAACTATGGCTACACCTTC.

This clonotype was detected ten times or more. V and J are TRBV29-1 and TRBJ2-2; D is undetermined. CDR1 SQVTM and CDR2 ANQGSEA come from the germline V gene. There are 13 residues in the CDR3. Trimming left V 4 bases short and J 3 bases short, with 9 bases between. The CDR3 here is CSVGQGDTGELFF. CDR3 DNA: TGCAGCGTTGGCCAAGGTGACACCGGGGAGCTGTTTTTT.

The chain is built from TRBV4-1 and TRBJ2-1; no firm D call. The CDR3 runs 15 residues. Germline V gene data show CDR1 as MGHRA and CDR2 as YSYEKL. V gave up 0 bases and J gave up 5 bases, with 11 bases separating them. The DNA for the CDR3 is TGCGCCAGCAGCCAAGAAAGGCCCGCTCACAATGAGCAGTTCTTC. Residues: CASSQERPAHNEQFF.

The sample holds many counts of this clonotype. This sequence joins TRBV20-1 and TRBJ1-1; D remains unclear. V lost 0 bases to trimming and J lost 1 base, with 9 bases between them. The V gene's germline CDR1 is DFQATT and CDR2 SNEGSKA (reference sequence). The CDR3 has 14 amino acids. CDR3 DNA: TGCAGTGCTAGAGATCTCGGCCAGAACACTGAAGCTTTCTTT. Translated, it gives CSARDLGQNTEAFF.

J is TRBJ2-2 and V is TRBV6-4; possibly TRBD2 for D (6 bases). This CDR3 has 14 residues. Trimming removed 6 bases from V and 4 bases from J, with 12 bases in between. Germline V gene lookup returns CDR1 MRHNA and CDR2 SNTAGT. In DNA, the CDR3 is TGTGCCAGCAGGCCAACGGGACTCACCGGGGAGCTGTTTTTT. This codes for CASRPTGLTGELFF.

This clonotype was recorded many times. This chain connects TRBV9 to TRBJ1-6; the D is unclear. Trimming pared 3 bases from V and 0 bases from J, leaving 7 bases between. Germline-derived CDR1 and CDR2 are SGDLS and YYNGEE. CDR3 length equals 15 residues. CDR3 nucleotide sequence: TGTGCCAGCAGCGCCACCGGCTCCTATAATTCACCCCTCCACTTT. This sequence encodes CASSATGSYNSPLHF. Looking up the rest from reference TRBV9 and TRBJ1-6 gives the full variable domain: DSGVTQTPKHLITATGQRVTLRCSPRSGDLSVYWYQQSLDQGLQFLIQYYNGEERAKGNILERFSAQQFPDLHSELNLSSLELGDSALYFCASSATGSYNSPLHFGNGTRLTVT.

This clonotype has ten or more counts. The chain employs TRBV12-3 or TRBV12-4 and TRBJ2-2, with TRBD2 matching 10 bases. CDR3 length: 16 amino acids. V gave up 5 bases and J gave up 5 bases; unmatched junction bases: 8. This CDR3 is CASSGSGLAVTGELFF. As DNA, the CDR3 is TGTGCCAGCAGTGGCAGTGGACTAGCGGTTACCGGGGAGCTGTTTTTT.

This clonotype appeared many times. This rearrangement joins TRBV28 to TRBJ2-7; a weak D match, TRBD2 (5 bases). Trimming removed 7 bases from V and 7 bases from J, with 23 bases in between. CDR1 is MDHEN, CDR2 SYDVKM, per germline. The CDR3 contains 15 residues. CDR3 loop: CASTLSGPSPWEQYF. In nucleotides, the CDR3 is TGTGCCAGCACTCTGAGCGGACCATCCCCGTGGGAGCAGTACTTC. The full variable domain, with the rest looked up from reference TRBV28 and TRBJ2-7, is DVKVTQSSRYLVKRTGEKVFLECVQDMDHENMFWYRQDPGLGLRLIYFSYDVKMKEKGDIPEGYSVSREKKERFSLILESASTNQTSMYLCASTLSGPSPWEQYFGPGTRLTVT.

There are many counts of this clonotype. The J gene is TRBJ2-7, the V gene TRBV19, with D unresolved. There are 14 residues in the CDR3. Germline lookup yields CDR1 LNHDA and CDR2 SQIVND (reference sequence). V was trimmed by 0 bases and J by 0 bases, leaving 6 bases between them. The CDR3 spells CASSIEGTSYEQYF. The CDR3 region has the DNA TGTGCCAGTAGTATAGAGGGAACCTCCTACGAGCAGTACTTC.

This clonotype came up many times. The chain is built from TRBV7-9 and TRBJ1-2; perhaps TRBD1 as D (6 bases). This CDR3 is 14 amino acids long. From germline, CDR1 is SEHNR and CDR2 FQNEAQ (reference sequence). Trimming took off 4 bases at V and 6 bases at J, with 15 bases between the two ends. This CDR3 is CASSSRAPGDGYTF. CDR3 DNA sequence: TGTGCCAGCAGCTCCCGGGCCCCAGGGGATGGCTACACCTTC.

This clonotype was picked up many times. This chain links TRBV12-3 or TRBV12-4 with TRBJ1-6; D is undetermined. V lost 2 bases, J lost 6 bases, and 5 bases lay in between. This CDR3 region has 13 residues. CDR3 DNA: TGTGCCAGCAGTTTAATGTTTAATTCACCCCTCCACTTT. This gives the protein CASSLMFNSPLHF.

The sample holds many counts of this clonotype. This chain joins TRBV12-3 or TRBV12-4 and TRBJ2-1; either TRBD1 or TRBD2 may supply D (5 bases each). The CDR3 loop spans 11 amino acids. Trimming removed 4 bases from V and 8 bases from J, with 6 bases in between. The CDR3 nucleotides are TGTGCCAGCAGTTGGGGACATGAGCAGTTCTTC. This codes for CASSWGHEQFF.

This sequence joins TRBV27 and TRBJ2-1, with D maybe TRBD1 (5 bases). The germline V gene encodes CDR1 MNHEY and CDR2 SMNVEV (reference sequence). V gave up 5 bases and J gave up 9 bases, with 14 bases separating them. This CDR3 has 13 amino acids. The DNA of the CDR3 is TGTGCCAGCAGTAGGCGGACAAGCAGTGAGCAGTTCTTC. This encodes CASSRRTSSEQFF.

With regard to this clonotype: The missing conserved phenylalanine or tryptophan at the end of this CDR3 makes a read error likely. This chain joins TRBV20-1 and TRBJ2-7; TRBD1 agrees at 8 bases. This CDR3 is built from 15 residues. J was trimmed by 2 bases and V by 1 base; bases with no gene match: 7. The germline V gene has CDR1 DFQATT and CDR2 SNEGSKA (reference sequence). In DNA, the CDR3 is TGCAGTGCTAGAGTAGAGGACAGGGACCCCTACGAGCAGTACTTG. It codes for CSARVEDRDPYEQYL.

This clonotype has a count of ten or more. The chain couples TRBV7-2 to TRBJ2-7; 13 positions agree with TRBD2. The junction had 11 bases not matched to a gene; V was cut back by 4 bases and J by 2 bases. This CDR3 contains 18 residues. From germline, CDR1 is SGHTA and CDR2 FQGNSA. CDR3 coding DNA: TGTGCCAGCAGCTCCTATCGGACTAGCGGGAGTGGGGCCTACGAGCAGTACTTC. Protein product: CASSSYRTSGSGAYEQYF.

Comment on this clonotype: Since a much larger clone is just one base distant, this may be a read error. J is TRBJ2-3 and V is TRBV4-1; 11 nucleotides agree with TRBD2. The V and J ends lost 5 bases and 3 bases, in that order; junction bases with no gene match: 10. This CDR3 region has 17 residues. Germline V gene sequence: CDR1 MGHRA, CDR2 YSYEKL. The CDR3 bases are TGCGCCAGCAGCGAGGTGTCACCTAGCGGGAGGACAGATACGCAGTATTTT. It encodes CASSEVSPSGRTDTQYF.

There are many counts of this clonotype. This rearrangement joins TRBV4-1 to TRBJ1-5; the D is unclear. Germline values: CDR1 MGHRA, CDR2 YSYEKL. The ends were cut back, 0 bases at V and 4 bases at J, with 7 bases in the middle. There are 14 residues in the CDR3. This CDR3 reads CASSQDDNNQPQHF. The CDR3 coding sequence is TGCGCCAGCAGCCAAGATGACAATAATCAGCCCCAGCATTTT.

This clonotype was seen many times. This chain joins TRBV11-2 and TRBJ1-5; TRBD1 agrees at 8 bases. V shed 6 bases, J shed 7 bases, and the junction held 8 bases outside the gene matches. This CDR3 region has 14 residues. The germline V gene has CDR1 SGHAT and CDR2 FQNNGV. The CDR3 DNA is TGTGCCAGCAGTTTCGGGACAGGAGGACAGCCCCAGCATTTT. Protein: CASSFGTGGQPQHF.

Details on this clonotype: A much larger clone sits a single nucleotide away, making a read error possible. The chain recombines TRBV19 with TRBJ2-2; 8 bases are shared with TRBD1. The germline CDR1 and CDR2 sequences are LNHDA and SQIVND (reference sequence). This CDR3 region has 13 residues. CDR3 DNA sequence: TGTACCAGTAGCAAACAGGGGGCCGGGGAGCTGTTTTTT. Translation gives CTSSKQGAGELFF.

This clonotype occurred many times. The chain couples TRBV7-9 to TRBJ2-7; 9 nucleotides match TRBD2. CDR3 length: 14 amino acids. The trim removed 4 bases at V and 7 bases at J, leaving 8 bases unmatched. Germline assignment: CDR1 SEHNR and CDR2 FQNEAQ (reference sequence). The DNA of the CDR3 is TGTGCCAGCAGCTCGGCTGGTCTAGCGGGAGAGCAGTACTTC. This sequence encodes CASSSAGLAGEQYF.

This clonotype appeared many times. V usage is TRBV2 and J usage is TRBJ2-7; a possible D gene is TRBD2 (6 bases). The CDR3 consists of 13 residues. Trimming left V 5 bases short and J 3 bases short, with 11 bases between. Germline V gene data show CDR1 as SNHLY and CDR2 as FYNNEI. CDR3 DNA sequence: TGTGCCAGCAGTCCCGGACTAAACTACGAGCAGTACTTC. This codes for CASSPGLNYEQYF.

The sample holds many counts of this clonotype. The genes are TRBV3-1 and TRBJ2-1; 12 nucleotides line up with TRBD2. This CDR3 is built from 14 residues. CDR1 is LGHDT, CDR2 YNNKEL, per germline (reference sequence). J lost 9 bases, V lost 1 base, and 1 base had no gene match. The CDR3 coding sequence is TGTGCCAGCAGCCAAGGACTAGCGGGAGTTGAGCAGTTCTTC. Translated: CASSQGLAGVEQFF.

The chain has TRBV19 and TRBJ2-1; D is unclear. CDR3 length equals 14 residues. V dropped 1 base and J dropped 3 bases, with 7 bases sitting between them. CDR1 and CDR2 (germline): LNHDA, SQIVND (reference sequence). The CDR3 bases are TGTGCCAGTAGTATAGTAGGCGGCTACAATGAGCAGTTCTTC. The encoded protein is CASSIVGGYNEQFF.